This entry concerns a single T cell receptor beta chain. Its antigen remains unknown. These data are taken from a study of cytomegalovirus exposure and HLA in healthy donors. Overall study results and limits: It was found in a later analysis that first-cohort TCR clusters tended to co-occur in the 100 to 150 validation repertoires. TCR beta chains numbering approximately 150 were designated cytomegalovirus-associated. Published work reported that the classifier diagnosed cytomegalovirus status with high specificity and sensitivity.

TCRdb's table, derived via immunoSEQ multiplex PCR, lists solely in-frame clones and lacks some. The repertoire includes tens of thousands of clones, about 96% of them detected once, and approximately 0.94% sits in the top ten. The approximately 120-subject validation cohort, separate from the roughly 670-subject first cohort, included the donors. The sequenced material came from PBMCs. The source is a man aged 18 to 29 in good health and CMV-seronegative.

The CDR3 loop is CASTQGKRNTEAFF. DNA for the CDR3: TGTGCCAGCACCCAGGGGAAGCGGAACACTGAAGCTTTCTTT. This chain joins TRBV13 and TRBJ1-1; a weak D match, TRBD1 (6 bases). Germline V gene lookup returns CDR1 PRHDT and CDR2 FYEKMQ (reference sequence). Trimming shortened V by 7 bases and J by 1 base, and 13 bases separated the two germline ends. The CDR3 spans 14 residues.